This TCR beta chain is drawn from a study of vaccination and CD4 T cells after COVID-19. Described treatment: roughly 10-day PBMC culture with coronavirus spike peptide pools or control peptides (ViraFEST assay). After expanding antigen-specific T cells with peptide pools, ViraFEST sequenced their TCRs. After being plated at over 1.5 million per well, PBMCs were cultured with about 10 IU/ml IL-2 and 8.5 to 10 ug/ml peptide pools. Scientists ran DNA taken from cultured CD4+ T cells through the Oncomine TCR Beta short-read assay for sequencing. One entry per CDR3 protein results from TCRdb running MiXCR on the PCR reads. The table shows roughly 15,000 distinct CDR3 sequences, with 55% to 75% occurring only once. In its sample, this clonotype was seen a few times. Antigen specificity is unknown. The CDR3 is 14 amino acids. The V gene's germline CDR1 is MNHEY and CDR2 SVGAGI. Trimming at V came to 0 bases and at J to 8 bases, leaving 5 bases not matched to a gene.

The V and J genes are TRBV6-5 and TRBJ1-2, with 8 positions matching TRBD1. Specimen: CD4+ T cells from blood, cultured in vitro. The TCR originated in a human donor who had recovered from COVID-19. For the CDR3, the DNA is TGTGCCAGCAGTTACTCAGGACAGGGTTTAGGCTACACCTTC. Its translation: CASSYSGQGLGYTF.